The 11 T cell receptor beta chains listed next were all sequenced from one sample in a study of blood T cell repertoires in COVID-19. Method: immunoSEQ multiplex PCR; TCRdb's copy keeps in-frame clones and lacks some. The sample includes nearly 300,000 clones, about 90% of them seen just once. Sequenced material: PBMCs or T cells enriched from blood (not recorded which). Receptors were obtained from a woman in her fifties or sixties who had been exposed to COVID-19.

This clone was detected a few times. The rearrangement uses TRBV4-2 and TRBJ1-1, with D uncertain. The CDR3 is 13 amino acids. Trimming took 6 bases from V and 3 from J, leaving 11 bases between them. CDR1 LGHNA and CDR2 YNFKEQ come from the germline V gene. CDR3 loop: CASRYSVDTEAFF. CDR3 coding DNA: TGTGCCAGCAGATATTCGGTAGACACTGAAGCTTTCTTT.

CDR3 sequence reads: CASSFSPPSGGIAWVQYF. The CDR3 bases are TGTGCCAGCAGTTTCAGTCCCCCTAGCGGGGGCATCGCTTGGGTGCAGTACTTC. V and J are TRBV27 and TRBJ2-7; TRBD2 matches at 10 bases. Unmatched junction bases numbered 20, after V lost 3 bases and J lost 9 bases. The CDR3 has 18 amino acids. Germline assignment: CDR1 MNHEY and CDR2 SMNVEV (reference sequence).

The chain has TRBV5-1 and TRBJ2-1; TRBD1 matches 7 bases. The CDR3 runs 16 residues. CDR1 is SGHRS, CDR2 YFSETQ, per germline. Losses at the gene ends were 0 bases for V and 8 bases for J; bases not matched to a gene: 11. The DNA of the CDR3 is TGCGCCAGCAGCTTGGCCGTAGGGGGCGCGTTGGATGAGCAGTTCTTC. It specifies CASSLAVGGALDEQFF.

V usage is TRBV3-1 (or the pseudogene TRBV3-2) and J usage is TRBJ2-7; D not resolved. The germline CDR1 and CDR2 sequences are LGHDT and YNNKEL (reference sequence). The CDR3 totals 12 residues. V gave up 4 bases and J gave up 4 bases, with 8 bases separating them. CDR3 nucleotide sequence: TGTGCCAGCAGCCCCGCAGATTACGAGCAGTACTTC. Encoded protein: CASSPADYEQYF.

V and J are TRBV28 and TRBJ1-3, with TRBD1 matching over 7 bases. Looked up from germline, CDR1 is MDHEN and CDR2 is SYDVKM. This CDR3 has 14 amino acids. V shed 5 bases, J shed 4 bases, and the junction held 5 bases outside the gene matches. CDR3 loop: CASSLGTAGNTIYF. CDR3 nucleotides: TGTGCCAGCAGTCTTGGGACAGCGGGAAACACCATATATTTT.

This clone has only a few counts. This chain connects TRBV28 to TRBJ1-5; 7 bases are shared with TRBD1. The germline gives CDR1 MDHEN, CDR2 SYDVKM. The CDR3 is 16 amino acids. Losses at the gene ends were 1 base for V and 3 bases for J; bases not matched to a gene: 6. The CDR3 DNA follows: TGTGCCAGCAGTTTATTCACAGGGGCGGACAATCAGCCCCAGCATTTT. Protein: CASSLFTGADNQPQHF.

This clone has just one count. The V gene is TRBV7-8, the J gene TRBJ2-1; 14 bases fit TRBD2. V lost 5 bases and J lost 7; bases outside the gene matches: 4. This CDR3 has 15 residues. Germline CDR1 and CDR2: SGHVS and FQNEAQ. DNA of the CDR3: TGTGCCAGCAGCCCCCGGACTAGCGGGGGGAATGAGCAGTTCTTC. Its protein is CASSPRTSGGNEQFF.

V usage is TRBV5-1 and J usage is TRBJ1-4, with 8 bases matching TRBD1. Germline V CDR1 and CDR2: SGHRS, YFSETQ. The CDR3 covers 18 residues. V shed 2 bases, J shed 2 bases, and the junction held 11 bases outside the gene matches. CDR3 DNA sequence: TGCGCCAGCAGCTTAGGCACAGGGGGACTAAGGACTAATGAAAAACTGTTTTTT. Its protein product is CASSLGTGGLRTNEKLFF.

The chain combines TRBV7-9 with TRBJ2-2; D is undetermined. The CDR3 totals 16 residues. Germline V CDR1 and CDR2: SEHNR, FQNEAQ (reference sequence). The V end was cut by 7 bases, the J end by 2 bases, with 17 bases between. As DNA, the CDR3 is TGTGCCAGCACCACCCCCCAGGCCGATAACACCGGGGAGCTGTTTTTT. Translating gives CASTTPQADNTGELFF.

The chain combines TRBV4-1 with TRBJ1-3; D remains ambiguous. The CDR3 is 15 residues long. Germline-derived CDR1 and CDR2 are MGHRA and YSYEKL. Deletions cut 4 bases from V and 6 bases from J, with 16 bases between. The CDR3 nucleotides are TGCGCCAGCAGCCCCCTTTTGAGGGAGGTAAACACCATATATTTT. Translation: CASSPLLREVNTIYF.

This sequence joins TRBV28 and TRBJ2-3; D is unclear. This CDR3 is 13 amino acids long. V lost 5 bases, J lost 5 bases, and 11 bases lay in between. Germline CDR1 and CDR2: MDHEN and SYDVKM. CDR3 protein: CASSMADVDTQYF. DNA for the CDR3: TGTGCCAGCAGTATGGCAGATGTAGATACGCAGTATTTT.